The subject of this entry is one TCR beta chain. The antigen remains undetermined. The sample originates from a study of T cell repertoires in cytomegalovirus infection. As for the study in general: It was the public TCR beta signatures that indicated both CMV infection and matching HLA type.

Looked up from germline, CDR1 is MNHEY and CDR2 is SVGAGI. This CDR3 region has 13 residues. V dropped 0 bases and J dropped 8 bases, with 10 bases sitting between them. TCRdb redid the calling of the reads with MiXCR, one entry per CDR3 protein. The data contain some 57,000 distinct CDR3 sequences, more than 25% of them singletons. This rearrangement joins TRBV6-5 to TRBJ1-2; no clear D gene. Sequencing was done on a sample of PBMCs, sequenced either directly or after in vitro stimulation (not recorded which). The clonotype was recovered from a human donor in good health (CMV status not recorded). Some clones in this sample may be carry-over from other donors' samples. The CDR3 is CASSYSPRGGYTF. CDR3 DNA: TGTGCCAGCAGTTACTCGCCGCGAGGAGGCTACACCTTC.